This T cell receptor (beta chain) was identified during a study of a mutant IDH1 vaccine in newly diagnosed glioma. The time point was: week 5, during vaccination. Topical imiquimod accompanied each vaccine dose, which consisted of 300 ug of mutant IDH1 20-mer peptide. As concerns this clone: Its antigen is still unknown.

TCRdb's table, derived via immunoSEQ multiplex PCR, lists solely in-frame clones and lacks some. The table lists around 25,000 clones, 65% to 80% of them singletons. General study findings and limits: Variations in leading peripheral T cell clonotypes appeared to have no connection with pseudoprogression.

The sequenced sample was PBMCs, obtained from a glioma patient whose treatment included an IDH1 peptide vaccine. The receptor comes from a man aged 35 to 55 with glioma. Some clones in this sample may be carry-over from other donors' samples.

In DNA, the CDR3 is TGTGCCAGCTCACCCAATGGGAACACCATATATTTT. As protein: CASSPNGNTIYF. The gene calls are TRBV18 and TRBJ1-3; D remains ambiguous. This CDR3 has 12 residues. V lost 3 bases, J lost 7 bases, and 7 bases lay in between. Germline V gene data show CDR1 as KGHSH and CDR2 as LQKENI. Looking up the rest from reference TRBV18 and TRBJ1-3 gives the full variable domain: NAGVMQNPRHLVRRRGQEARLRCSPMKGHSHVYWYRQLPEEGLKFMVYLQKENIIDESGMPKERFSAEFPKEGPSILRIQQVVRGDSAAYFCASSPNGNTIYFGEGSWLTVV.